This T cell receptor (beta chain) originates from a study of shared clonotypes between healthy human individuals. Sequenced by immunoSEQ multiplex PCR; TCRdb stores in-frame clones only, minus some. This sample has 2 million or so clones, with 85% to 95% found just once. Terminally differentiated effector memory CD45RA+ cells were excluded from the naive CD8 cells, which were CD45RO-negative and positively selected for CCR7. CDR1 and CDR2 from the germline V gene are PRHDT and FYEKMQ (reference sequence). The V segment lost 1 base and the J segment 2 bases; nucleotides outside the gene matches: 7. CDR3 length equals 16 residues.

The chain has TRBV13 and TRBJ1-2, with TRBD1 identical over 7 bases. This clonotype was sampled from a man younger than 35 in good health. What was sequenced was naive CD8+ T cells sorted from blood. The CDR3 sequence is CASSLAQGQLNYGYTF. The CDR3 coding sequence is TGTGCCAGCAGCTTAGCGCAGGGACAGCTAAACTATGGCTACACCTTC.